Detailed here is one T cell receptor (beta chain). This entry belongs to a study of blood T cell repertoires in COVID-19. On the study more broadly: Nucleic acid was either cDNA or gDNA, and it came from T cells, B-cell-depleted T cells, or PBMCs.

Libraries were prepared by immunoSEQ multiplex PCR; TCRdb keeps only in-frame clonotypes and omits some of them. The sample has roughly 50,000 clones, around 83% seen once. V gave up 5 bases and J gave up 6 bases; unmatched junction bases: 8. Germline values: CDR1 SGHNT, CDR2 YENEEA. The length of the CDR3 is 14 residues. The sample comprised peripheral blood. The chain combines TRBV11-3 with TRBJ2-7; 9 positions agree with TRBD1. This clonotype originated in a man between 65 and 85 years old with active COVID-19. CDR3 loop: CASSAGTGKGEQYF. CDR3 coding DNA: TGTGCCAGCAGCGCCGGGACAGGGAAAGGCGAGCAGTACTTC.